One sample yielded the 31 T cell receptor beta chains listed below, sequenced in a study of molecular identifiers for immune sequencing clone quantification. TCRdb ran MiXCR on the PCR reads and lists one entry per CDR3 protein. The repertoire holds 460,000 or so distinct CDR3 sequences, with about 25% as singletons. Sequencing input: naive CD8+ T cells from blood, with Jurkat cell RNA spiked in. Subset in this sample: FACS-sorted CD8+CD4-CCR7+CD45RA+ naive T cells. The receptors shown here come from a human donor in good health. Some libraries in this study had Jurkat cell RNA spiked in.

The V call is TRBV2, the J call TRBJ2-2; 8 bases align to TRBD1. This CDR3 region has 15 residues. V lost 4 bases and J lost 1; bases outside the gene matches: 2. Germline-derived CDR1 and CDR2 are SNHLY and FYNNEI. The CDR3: CASSVTGGNTGELFF. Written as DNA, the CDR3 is TGTGCCAGCAGTGTAACAGGGGGGAACACCGGGGAGCTGTTTTTT.

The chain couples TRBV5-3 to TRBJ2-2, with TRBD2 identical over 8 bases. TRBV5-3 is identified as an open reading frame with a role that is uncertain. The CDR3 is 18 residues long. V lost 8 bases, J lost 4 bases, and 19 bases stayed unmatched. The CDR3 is CASSQGLAGGRGTGELFF. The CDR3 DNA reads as TGTGCCAGCAGCCAAGGTCTTGCGGGGGGCAGAGGCACCGGGGAGCTGTTTTTT.

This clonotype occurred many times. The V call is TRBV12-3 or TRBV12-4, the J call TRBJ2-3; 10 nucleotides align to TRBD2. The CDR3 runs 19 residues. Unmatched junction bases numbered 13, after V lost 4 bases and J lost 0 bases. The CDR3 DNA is TGTGCCAGCAGTTCGCCGACTAGCGGGTTCTCAGCTAGCACAGATACGCAGTATTTT. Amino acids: CASSSPTSGFSASTDTQYF.

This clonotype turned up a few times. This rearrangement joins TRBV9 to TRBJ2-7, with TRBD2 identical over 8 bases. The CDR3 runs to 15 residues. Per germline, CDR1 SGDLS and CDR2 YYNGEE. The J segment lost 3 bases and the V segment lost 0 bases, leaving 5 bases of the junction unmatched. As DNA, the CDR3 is TGTGCCAGCAGCGTAGAAGGCGGGAGGAGCTACGAGCAGTACTTC. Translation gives CASSVEGGRSYEQYF.

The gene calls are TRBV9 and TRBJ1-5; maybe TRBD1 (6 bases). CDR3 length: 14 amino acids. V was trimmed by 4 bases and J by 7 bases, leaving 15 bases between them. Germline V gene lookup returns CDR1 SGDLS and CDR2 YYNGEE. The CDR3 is CASSLTGRSQPQHF. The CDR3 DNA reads TGTGCCAGCAGCTTAACAGGGAGAAGCCAGCCCCAGCATTTT. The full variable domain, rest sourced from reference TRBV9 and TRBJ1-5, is DSGVTQTPKHLITATGQRVTLRCSPRSGDLSVYWYQQSLDQGLQFLIQYYNGEERAKGNILERFSAQQFPDLHSELNLSSLELGDSALYFCASSLTGRSQPQHFGDGTRLSIL.

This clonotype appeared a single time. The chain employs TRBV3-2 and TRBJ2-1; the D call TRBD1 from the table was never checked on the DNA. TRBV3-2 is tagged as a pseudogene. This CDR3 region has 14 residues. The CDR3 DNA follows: TGTGCCAGCAGCCCGGGACATAATTACAATGAGCAGTTCTTC. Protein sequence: CASSPGHNYNEQFF.

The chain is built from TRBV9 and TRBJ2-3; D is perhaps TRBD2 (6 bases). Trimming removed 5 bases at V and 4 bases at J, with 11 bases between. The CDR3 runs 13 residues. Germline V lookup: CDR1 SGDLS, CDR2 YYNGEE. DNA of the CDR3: TGTGCCAGCAGTAAAACTAGCCCAGATACGCAGTATTTT. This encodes CASSKTSPDTQYF.

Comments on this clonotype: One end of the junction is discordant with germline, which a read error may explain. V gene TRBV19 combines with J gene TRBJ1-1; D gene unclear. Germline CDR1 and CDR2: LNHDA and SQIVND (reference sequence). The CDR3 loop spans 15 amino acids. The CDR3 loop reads CASGILWDVDTEAFF. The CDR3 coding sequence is TGTGCCAGTGGTATCTTGTGGGATGTCGACACTGAAGCTTTCTTT. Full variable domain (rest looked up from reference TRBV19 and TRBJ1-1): DGGITQSPKYLFRKEGQNVTLSCEQNLNHDAMYWYRQDPGQGLRLIYYSQIVNDFQKGDIAEGYSVSREKKESFPLTVTSAQKNPTAFYLCASGILWDVDTEAFFGQGTRLTVV.

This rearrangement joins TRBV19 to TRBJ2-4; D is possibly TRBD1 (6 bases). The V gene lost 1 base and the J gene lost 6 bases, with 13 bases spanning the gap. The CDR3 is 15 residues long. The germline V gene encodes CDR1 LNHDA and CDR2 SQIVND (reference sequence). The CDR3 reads CASSIGDRGINIQYF. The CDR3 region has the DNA TGTGCCAGTAGTATAGGGGATAGGGGGATAAACATTCAGTACTTC.

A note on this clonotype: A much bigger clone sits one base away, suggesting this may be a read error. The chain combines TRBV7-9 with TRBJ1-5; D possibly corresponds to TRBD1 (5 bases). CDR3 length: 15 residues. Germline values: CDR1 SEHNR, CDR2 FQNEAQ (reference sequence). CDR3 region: CASGFGTDFDQPQHF. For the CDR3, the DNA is TGTGCCAGCGGCTTCGGGACCGATTTCGATCAGCCCCAGCATTTT.

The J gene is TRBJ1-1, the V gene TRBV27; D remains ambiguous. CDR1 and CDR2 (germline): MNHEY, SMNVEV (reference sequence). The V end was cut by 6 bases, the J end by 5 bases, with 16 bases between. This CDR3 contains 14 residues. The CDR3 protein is CASRTSSRGTEAFF. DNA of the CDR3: TGTGCCAGCAGAACGTCCTCAAGAGGGACTGAAGCTTTCTTT.

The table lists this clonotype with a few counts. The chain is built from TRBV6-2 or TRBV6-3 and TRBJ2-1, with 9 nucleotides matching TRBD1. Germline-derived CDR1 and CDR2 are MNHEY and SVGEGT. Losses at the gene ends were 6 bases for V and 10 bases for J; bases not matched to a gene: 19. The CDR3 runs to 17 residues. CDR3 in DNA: TGTGCCAGCAGCCAAACGAAACAGGGGGCTGTTGTCTGGGAGCAGTTCTTC. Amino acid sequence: CASSQTKQGAVVWEQFF.

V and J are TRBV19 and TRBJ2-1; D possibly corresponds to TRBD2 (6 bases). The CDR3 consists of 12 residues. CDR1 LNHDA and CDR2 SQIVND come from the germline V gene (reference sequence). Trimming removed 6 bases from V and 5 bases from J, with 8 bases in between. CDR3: CASRASDNEQFF. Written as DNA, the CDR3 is TGTGCCAGTAGAGCTAGCGACAATGAGCAGTTCTTC.

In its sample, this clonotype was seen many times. This chain's CDR3 is CASSTFGLAEAFF. The CDR3 bases are TGTGCCAGCAGTACTTTTGGATTGGCTGAAGCTTTCTTT. The V gene is TRBV6-2 or TRBV6-3, the J gene TRBJ1-1; D remains ambiguous. This CDR3 region has 13 residues. The germline V and J ends were trimmed by 5 bases and 6 bases, with 13 bases remaining between them. Germline CDR1 MNHEY, CDR2 SVGEGT.

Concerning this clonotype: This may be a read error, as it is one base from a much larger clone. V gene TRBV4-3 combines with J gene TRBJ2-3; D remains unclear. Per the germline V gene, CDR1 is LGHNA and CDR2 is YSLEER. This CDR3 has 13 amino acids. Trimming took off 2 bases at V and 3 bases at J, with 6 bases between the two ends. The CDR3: CASSQSITDTQYF. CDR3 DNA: TGCGCCAGCAGCCAATCCATAACAGATACGCAGTATTTT.

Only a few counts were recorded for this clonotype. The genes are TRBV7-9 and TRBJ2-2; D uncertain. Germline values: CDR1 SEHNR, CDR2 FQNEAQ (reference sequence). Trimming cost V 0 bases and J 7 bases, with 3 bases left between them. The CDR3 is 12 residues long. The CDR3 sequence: CASSLAVGELFF. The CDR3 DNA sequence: TGTGCCAGCAGCTTAGCGGTCGGGGAGCTGTTTTTT.

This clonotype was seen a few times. The CDR3, as DNA: TGTGCCAGCAATCCAGCGGGAGTGGGCCCAGATACGCAGTATTTT. Translating gives CASNPAGVGPDTQYF. V gene TRBV2 combines with J gene TRBJ2-3, with TRBD2 matching 8 bases. Germline lookup yields CDR1 SNHLY and CDR2 FYNNEI. The CDR3 totals 15 residues. The V and J ends lost 7 bases and 4 bases, in that order; junction bases with no gene match: 10.

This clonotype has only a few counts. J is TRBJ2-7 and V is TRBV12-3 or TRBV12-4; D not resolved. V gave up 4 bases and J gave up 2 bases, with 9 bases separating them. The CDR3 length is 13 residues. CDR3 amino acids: CASSYTAPYEQYF. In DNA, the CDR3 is TGTGCCAGCAGTTACACAGCTCCCTACGAGCAGTACTTC.

The CDR3 DNA sequence: TGTGCCAGCAGCTTGTTTCCTGGTACGCAGTATTTT. Translation gives CASSLFPGTQYF. V is TRBV5-4 and J is TRBJ2-3; D not resolved. Germline V gives CDR1 SGHNT, CDR2 YYREEE (reference sequence). V lost 1 base to trimming and J lost 8 bases, with 8 bases between them. The CDR3 covers 12 residues.

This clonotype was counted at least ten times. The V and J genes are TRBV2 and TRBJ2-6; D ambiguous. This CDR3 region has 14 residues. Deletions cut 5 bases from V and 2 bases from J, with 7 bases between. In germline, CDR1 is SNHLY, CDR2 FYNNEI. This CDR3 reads CASSPVAGANVLTF. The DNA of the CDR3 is TGTGCCAGCAGTCCGGTTGCTGGGGCCAACGTCCTGACTTTC.

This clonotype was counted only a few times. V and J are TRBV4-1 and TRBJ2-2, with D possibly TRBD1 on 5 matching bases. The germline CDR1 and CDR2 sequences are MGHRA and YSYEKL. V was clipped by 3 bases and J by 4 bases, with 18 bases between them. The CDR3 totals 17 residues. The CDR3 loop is CASSHARGILGTGELFF. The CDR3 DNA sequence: TGCGCCAGCAGCCACGCTAGGGGTATTTTAGGCACCGGGGAGCTGTTTTTT.

Here the CDR3 reads CATSQGARLSYNSPLHF. The CDR3, as DNA: TGTGCCACCTCCCAGGGGGCGCGTCTCTCCTATAATTCACCCCTCCACTTT. The V call is TRBV24-1, the J call TRBJ1-6, with 8 bases fitting TRBD1. The CDR3 is 17 residues long. Losses at the gene ends were 9 bases for V and 0 bases for J; bases not matched to a gene: 9. The V gene's germline CDR1 is KGHDR and CDR2 SFDVKD.

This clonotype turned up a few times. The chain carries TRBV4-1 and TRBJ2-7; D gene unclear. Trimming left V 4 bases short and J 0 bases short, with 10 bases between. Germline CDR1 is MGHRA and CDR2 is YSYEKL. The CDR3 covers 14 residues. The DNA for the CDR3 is TGCGCCAGCAGCCCCTTCCAGTTCTCCTACGAGCAGTACTTC. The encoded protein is CASSPFQFSYEQYF.

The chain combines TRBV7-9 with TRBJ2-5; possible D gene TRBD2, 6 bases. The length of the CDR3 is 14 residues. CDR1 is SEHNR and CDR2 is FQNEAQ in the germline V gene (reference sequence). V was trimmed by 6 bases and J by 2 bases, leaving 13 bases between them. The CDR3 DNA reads TGTGCCAGCAGAAACACCGGGGGACAAGAGACCCAGTACTTC. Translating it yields CASRNTGGQETQYF.

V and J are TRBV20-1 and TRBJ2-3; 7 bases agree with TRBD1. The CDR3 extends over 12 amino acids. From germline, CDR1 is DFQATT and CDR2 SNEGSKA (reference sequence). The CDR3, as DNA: TGCGCCCCGGGACAGAACACAGATACGCAGTATTTT. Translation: CAPGQNTDTQYF.

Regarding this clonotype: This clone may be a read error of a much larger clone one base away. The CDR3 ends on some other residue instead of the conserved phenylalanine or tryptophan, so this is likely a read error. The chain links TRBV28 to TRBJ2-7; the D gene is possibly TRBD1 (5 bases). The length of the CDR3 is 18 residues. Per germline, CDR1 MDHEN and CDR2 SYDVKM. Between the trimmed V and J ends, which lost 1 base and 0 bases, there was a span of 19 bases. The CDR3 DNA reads TGTGCCAGCAGTTTATATTTCCGGCAGGGCCGGAGCTCCTACGAGCAGTACCTC. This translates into CASSLYFRQGRSSYEQYL.

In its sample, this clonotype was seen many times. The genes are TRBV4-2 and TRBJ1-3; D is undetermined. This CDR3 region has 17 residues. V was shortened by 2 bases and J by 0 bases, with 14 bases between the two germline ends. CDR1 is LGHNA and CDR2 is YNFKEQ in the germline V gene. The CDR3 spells CASSQTRGLVSGNTIYF. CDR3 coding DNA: TGTGCCAGCAGCCAAACCCGGGGATTGGTCTCTGGAAACACCATATATTTT.

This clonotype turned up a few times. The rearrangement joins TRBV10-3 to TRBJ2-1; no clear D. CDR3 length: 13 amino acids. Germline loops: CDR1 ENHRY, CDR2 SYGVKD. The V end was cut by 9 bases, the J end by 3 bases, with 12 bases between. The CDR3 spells CAIRTDDYNEQFF. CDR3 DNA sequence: TGTGCCATAAGGACCGATGACTACAATGAGCAGTTCTTC.

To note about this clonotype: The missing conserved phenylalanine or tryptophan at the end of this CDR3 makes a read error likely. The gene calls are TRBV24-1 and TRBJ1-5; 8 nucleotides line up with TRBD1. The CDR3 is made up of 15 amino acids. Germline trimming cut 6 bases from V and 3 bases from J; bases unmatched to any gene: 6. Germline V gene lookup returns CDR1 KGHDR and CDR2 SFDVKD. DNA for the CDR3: TGTGCCACCAGTAATCACAGGGGGGACAATCAGCCCCAGCATTAT. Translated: CATSNHRGDNQPQHY.

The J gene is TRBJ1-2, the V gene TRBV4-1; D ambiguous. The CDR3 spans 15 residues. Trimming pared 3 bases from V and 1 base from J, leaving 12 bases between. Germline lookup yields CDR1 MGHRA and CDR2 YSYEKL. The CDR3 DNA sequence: TGCGCCAGCAGCCACGAGGCGGGGTATAACTATGGCTACACCTTC. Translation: CASSHEAGYNYGYTF.

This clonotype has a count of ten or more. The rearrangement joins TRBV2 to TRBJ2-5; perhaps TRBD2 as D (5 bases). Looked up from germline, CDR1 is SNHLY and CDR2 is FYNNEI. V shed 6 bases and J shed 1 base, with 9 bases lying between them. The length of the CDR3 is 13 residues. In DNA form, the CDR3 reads TGTGCCAGCAGGACTAACGCCCAAGAGACCCAGTACTTC. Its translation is CASRTNAQETQYF.